This TCR beta chain was found in a study of T cell clones after liver transplantation. Study overall: Liver transplant recipients had immunosuppression withdrawal attempted within 2 years. Graft-donor-reactive sequences were compared with third-party-reactive TCRbeta sequences from pre-transplant mixed lymphocyte reactions. Until 12-24 months post-transplant, subjects got standard immunosuppression and no induction. Tolerance: complete withdrawal held at least one year, liver enzymes staying within twice normal.

Some clones are missing from TCRdb's copy, which holds only in-frame ones; the method was immunoSEQ multiplex PCR. The sample lists about 15,000 clones; 82% were seen once. The CDR3 runs to 14 residues. V was trimmed by 2 bases and J by 2 bases, leaving 10 bases between them. Germline CDR1 MNHEY, CDR2 SVGAGI. The rearrangement uses TRBV6-5 and TRBJ2-7; D is ambiguous. This material consisted of CD8+ T cells from blood, taken around 44 months after liver transplant. The receptor was derived from a human patient who received a liver transplant. Some T cells may trace back to the graft donor. Here the CDR3 DNA reads TGTGCCAGCAGTTACCAAGGAGAAGCCTACGAGCAGTACTTC. Translating gives CASSYQGEAYEQYF.